This T cell receptor beta chain was captured by sequencing in a study of blood T cell repertoires in COVID-19. Overall study: The origin of the acute and convalescent COVID-19 samples was the United States, Italy and Spain.

Using immunoSEQ multiplex PCR, the repertoire was profiled, and TCRdb retains in-frame clones only, with some absent. The table lists under 250,000 clones, 80% to 85% of them singletons. V was pared by 10 bases and J by 6 bases, with 9 bases between. Germline assignment: CDR1 MNHEY and CDR2 SVGAGI. CDR3 size: 11 residues. The rearrangement joins TRBV6-5 to TRBJ2-2; no firm D call. The TCR originated in a woman aged 50 to 60 with acute COVID-19. The material sequenced was PBMCs or T cells enriched from blood (not recorded which). The CDR3 sequence: CAISFAGELFF. CDR3 nucleotide sequence: TGTGCCATCTCGTTCGCCGGGGAGCTGTTTTTT.